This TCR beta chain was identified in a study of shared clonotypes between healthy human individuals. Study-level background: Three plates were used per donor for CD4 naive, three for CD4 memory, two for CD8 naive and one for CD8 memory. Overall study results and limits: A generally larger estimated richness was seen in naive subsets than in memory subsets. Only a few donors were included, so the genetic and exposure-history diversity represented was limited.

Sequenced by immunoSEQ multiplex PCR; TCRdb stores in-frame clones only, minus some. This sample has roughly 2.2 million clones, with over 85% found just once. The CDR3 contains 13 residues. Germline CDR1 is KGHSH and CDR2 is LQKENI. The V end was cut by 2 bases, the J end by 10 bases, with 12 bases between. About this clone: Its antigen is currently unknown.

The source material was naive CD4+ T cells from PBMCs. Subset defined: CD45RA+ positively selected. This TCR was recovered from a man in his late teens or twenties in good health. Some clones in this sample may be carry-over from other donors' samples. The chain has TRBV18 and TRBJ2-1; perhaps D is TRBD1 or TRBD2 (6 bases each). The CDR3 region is CASSPAGAGEQFF. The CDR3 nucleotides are TGTGCCAGCTCACCAGCAGGGGCGGGGGAGCAGTTCTTC.